This is a list of T cell receptor beta chains from one sample in a study of blood T cell repertoires in COVID-19. Sequencing used immunoSEQ multiplex PCR; TCRdb keeps in-frame clones, though not all of them. The sample shows fewer than 300,000 clones, 81% of them seen only once. The sample was peripheral blood. The receptor set was obtained from a woman aged 55-69 years with active or convalescent COVID-19. Each CDR3 is given with its conserved first and last residue. A D gene is named only where the DNA matches it firmly. The size field is filled for only some rows; it gives once, few, many or a size class.

>TRBV5-1|TRBJ2-5|TRBD1|.
CASRPGGTGRETQYF
TGCGCCAGCCGACCAGGCGGGACAGGAAGAGAGACCCAGTACTTC
>TRBV7-2|TRBJ2-5|TRBD2|.
CASSRGGETQYF
TGTGCCAGCAGTCGGGGGGGGGAGACCCAGTACTTC
>TRBV4-2|TRBJ2-7|TRBD2|.
CASSQVRGGRHEQYF
TGTGCCAGCAGCCAAGTTCGCGGGGGGAGACACGAGCAGTACTTC
>TRBV4-3|TRBJ1-1|TRBD1|.
CASSRFGGGTGALNTEAFF
TGCGCCAGCAGCCGCTTTGGAGGTGGGACAGGGGCGTTGAACACTGAAGCTTTCTTT
>TRBV7-9|TRBJ2-3|TRBD2|.
CASSGTSGVTDTQYF
TGTGCCAGCAGCGGGACTAGCGGGGTCACAGATACGCAGTATTTT
>TRBV4-3|TRBJ1-3|.|.
CASSQVAQVFSGNTIYF
TGCGCCAGCAGCCAAGTTGCCCAGGTTTTCTCTGGAAACACCATATATTTT
>TRBV7-9|TRBJ1-3|TRBD1|few
CASSSGQGMRSGNTIYF
TGTGCCAGCAGCTCTGGACAGGGGATGAGGTCTGGAAACACCATATATTTT
>TRBV3-1/TRBV3-2|TRBJ1-6|.|few
CASSQAASSYNSPLHF
TGTGCCAGCAGCCAAGCCGCGAGCTCCTATAATTCACCCCTCCACTTT
>TRBV7-2|TRBJ2-7|TRBD2|.
CASSLGLAGEYEQYF
TGTGCCAGCAGCTTAGGGCTAGCGGGGGAATACGAGCAGTACTTC
>TRBV19|TRBJ2-5|TRBD2|.
CASSIAGGRVETQYF
TGTGCCAGTAGTATCGCGGGGGGGCGGGTTGAGACCCAGTACTTC
>TRBV5-1|TRBJ1-2|.|.
CASSLQAVGNYGYTF
TGCGCCAGCAGCTTGCAAGCGGTCGGAAACTATGGCTACACCTTC
>TRBV6-5|TRBJ2-7|TRBD1|.
CASSPDRGVGEQYF
TGTGCCAGCAGTCCGGACAGGGGAGTAGGGGAGCAGTACTTC
>TRBV7-3|TRBJ2-3|TRBD2|many
CASSLKGTSGGGTDTQYF
TGTGCCAGCAGCTTAAAAGGGACTAGCGGGGGGGGCACAGATACGCAGTATTTT
>TRBV6-5|TRBJ1-1|.|.
CASSADSEDTEAFF
TGTGCCAGCAGCGCGGACAGCGAGGACACTGAAGCTTTCTTT
>TRBV27|TRBJ2-2|.|.
CASKWAVNTGELFF
TGTGCCAGCAAGTGGGCAGTGAACACCGGGGAGCTGTTTTTT
>TRBV4-2|TRBJ1-2|.|.
CASSQAQGRGNYGYTF
TGTGCCAGCAGCCAAGCACAGGGACGGGGTAACTATGGCTACACCTTC
>TRBV12-3/TRBV12-4|TRBJ1-2|.|.
CASSLTGRGYTF
TGTGCCAGCAGTCTTACAGGGCGAGGCTACACCTTC
>TRBV11-3|TRBJ2-7|TRBD1|.
CASSPHRGYSYEQYF
TGTGCCAGCAGCCCCCACAGGGGGTACTCCTACGAGCAGTACTTC
>TRBV24-1|TRBJ2-3|TRBD1|many
CATSDTDRGTDTQYF
TGTGCCACCAGTGATACGGACAGGGGCACAGATACGCAGTATTTT
>TRBV2|TRBJ1-2|TRBD1|few
CASIPGQGGAAVYGYTF
TGTGCCAGCATACCAGGACAGGGTGGTGCGGCTGTATATGGCTACACCTTC
>TRBV9|TRBJ2-5|TRBD1|.
CASSGDRGIKEETQYF
TGTGCCAGCAGCGGGGACAGGGGAATCAAGGAAGAGACCCAGTACTTC
>TRBV7-3|TRBJ2-3|.|many
CASSPQVRGFTDTQYF
TGTGCCAGCAGCCCCCAAGTAAGGGGATTCACAGATACGCAGTATTTT
>TRBV27|TRBJ2-1|.|few
CASSLTEYNEQFF
TGTGCCAGCAGTTTAACGGAGTACAATGAGCAGTTCTTC
>TRBV30|TRBJ2-7|TRBD1|few
CAWSVLGQGAYEQYF
TGTGCCTGGAGTGTTTTAGGACAGGGTGCCTACGAGCAGTACTTC
>TRBV13|TRBJ2-7|TRBD1|.
CASSLNLKGAQYF
TGTGCCAGCAGCTTGAATCTCAAGGGGGCTCAGTACTTC
>TRBV12-3/TRBV12-4|TRBJ2-2|.|once
CASSSSSSGELFF
TGTGCCAGCAGTTCCTCTAGTTCCGGGGAGCTGTTTTTT
>TRBV25-1|TRBJ1-2|.|.
CASSLQGVDYGYTF
TGTGCCAGCAGCCTACAGGGAGTGGACTATGGCTACACCTTC
>TRBV18|TRBJ1-4|TRBD1|.
CASSPQGAREKLFF
TGTGCCAGCTCACCACAGGGGGCTCGGGAAAAACTGTTTTTT
>TRBV19|TRBJ2-5|.|.
CASSASPPRGTQYF
TGTGCCAGTAGTGCCTCCCCCCCCCGCGGGACCCAGTACTTC
>TRBV19|TRBJ1-2|.|.
CASSMGRGFDYGYTF
TGTGCCAGTAGTATGGGGAGAGGGTTTGACTATGGCTACACCTTC
>TRBV2|TRBJ1-1|TRBD1|.
CASSRQGASLNTEAFF
TGTGCCAGCAGTAGACAGGGGGCCTCTCTGAACACTGAAGCTTTCTTT
>TRBV11-2|TRBJ1-1|.|.
CASSLGTFEAFF
TGTGCCAGCAGCTTAGGAACATTTGAAGCTTTCTTT
>TRBV5-1|TRBJ2-7|TRBD1|.
CASSWPDRAREQYF
TGCGCCAGCAGCTGGCCCGACAGGGCACGGGAGCAGTACTTC
>TRBV18|TRBJ1-1|TRBD1|few
CASSLYRGERAEAFF
TGTGCCAGCTCACTTTACAGGGGTGAAAGGGCTGAAGCTTTCTTT
>TRBV3-1/TRBV3-2|TRBJ1-1|.|.
CASSQVRGTEAFF
TGTGCCAGCAGCCAAGTCAGGGGCACTGAAGCTTTCTTT
>TRBV4-3|TRBJ1-2|.|.
CASRPKSPVRDIGYGYTF
TGCGCCAGCAGACCCAAGTCTCCCGTCCGGGACATCGGCTATGGCTACACCTTC
>TRBV2|TRBJ1-2|TRBD1|.
CASSRVTGGGGYGYTF
TGTGCCAGCAGTAGAGTTACAGGGGGCGGCGGCTATGGCTACACCTTC